These 29 T cell receptor beta chains were sequenced from one sample in a study of T cells in Graves' hyperthyroidism and ophthalmopathy. TCR beta CDR3 region amplification was performed from RNA transcripts. HTBI primers were the set used in a first-round RT-PCR of the TCR CDR3. TCRdb passed the multiplex PCR reads through MiXCR, listing each CDR3 protein once. The sample lists under 350,000 distinct CDR3 sequences, around a fifth occurring once. Sequencing input: blood. The receptors were gathered from a woman aged 50 to 60 with Graves' hyperthyroidism.

A note on this clonotype: Germline is not matched at one junction end, which may reflect a read error. V usage is TRBV3-1 and J usage is TRBJ1-3; D ambiguous. The CDR3 covers 12 residues. From germline, CDR1 is LGHDT and CDR2 YNNKEL (reference sequence). This CDR3 reads CASGILGSTIYF. The CDR3 nucleotides are TGTGCCAGCGGGATCCTTGGAAGCACCATATATTTT.

This clonotype was detected only a few times. The chain recombines TRBV4-1 with TRBJ2-3; D is ambiguous. The CDR3 covers 13 residues. The germline V gene encodes CDR1 MGHRA and CDR2 YSYEKL. The V gene lost 4 bases and the J gene lost 4 bases, with 9 bases spanning the gap. This CDR3 reads CASSLFRPDTQYF. In DNA, the CDR3 is TGCGCCAGCAGCCTCTTTAGACCAGATACGCAGTATTTT.

V usage is TRBV19 and J usage is TRBJ2-7, with 7 bases lining up with TRBD2. Germline V gene data show CDR1 as LNHDA and CDR2 as SQIVND (reference sequence). The trim removed 2 bases at V and 4 bases at J, leaving 8 bases unmatched. The CDR3 contains 15 residues. The CDR3 nucleotides read TGTGCCAGTAGTATAAGGAGAGCGGGACCGTACGAGCAGTACTTC. Its translation is CASSIRRAGPYEQYF. The full variable domain, completed using reference TRBV19 and TRBJ2-7, is DGGITQSPKYLFRKEGQNVTLSCEQNLNHDAMYWYRQDPGQGLRLIYYSQIVNDFQKGDIAEGYSVSREKKESFPLTVTSAQKNPTAFYLCASSIRRAGPYEQYFGPGTRLTVT.

This clonotype was observed at least ten times. This chain joins TRBV6-6 and TRBJ1-5; D call uncertain. V lost 2 bases and J 7 bases, leaving 9 bases between the germline ends. CDR3 size: 13 residues. Germline CDR1 MNHNY, CDR2 SVGAGI (reference sequence). The CDR3 sequence: CASSYTLGQPQHF. The CDR3 bases are TGTGCCAGCAGTTACACGCTTGGGCAGCCCCAGCATTTT.

Ten or more counts support this clonotype. The rearrangement links TRBV5-1 to TRBJ2-1; D perhaps matches TRBD2 (6 bases). CDR3 size: 14 residues. Trimming left V 4 bases short and J 4 bases short, with 12 bases between. The germline CDR1 and CDR2 sequences are SGHRS and YFSETQ. CDR3 in amino acids: CASSLGGKYNEQFF. DNA of the CDR3: TGCGCCAGCAGCCTGGGAGGAAAATACAATGAGCAGTTCTTC.

Many counts were recorded for this clonotype. The CDR3 DNA reads as TGTGCCAGCAGTTCCATACCAGGGACAGGGGGACGGGAGACCCAGTACTTC. The encoded protein is CASSSIPGTGGRETQYF. This chain connects TRBV28 to TRBJ2-5; 11 bases match TRBD1. V lost 4 bases to trimming and J lost 5 bases; unmatched junction nucleotides: 12. Germline-derived CDR1 and CDR2 are MDHEN and SYDVKM. This CDR3 has 17 residues.

The J gene is TRBJ2-7, the V gene TRBV19, with D tentatively TRBD1 or TRBD2 (6 bases each). This CDR3 has 14 residues. CDR1 LNHDA and CDR2 SQIVND come from the germline V gene (reference sequence). V was shortened by 5 bases and J by 8 bases, with 19 bases between the two germline ends. The CDR3 here is CASSPSGGSQQQYF. In DNA, the CDR3 is TGTGCCAGTAGTCCCTCCGGGGGCAGTCAGCAGCAGTACTTC.

This clonotype has a count of ten or more. The chain is built from TRBV5-1 and TRBJ1-1, with 8 bases identical to TRBD1. Germline V gene lookup returns CDR1 SGHRS and CDR2 YFSETQ. This CDR3 contains 15 residues. V lost 0 bases, J lost 4 bases, and 5 bases stayed unmatched. CDR3 sequence reads: CASSLGSGGGTEAFF. The CDR3, as DNA: TGCGCCAGCAGCTTGGGCTCAGGGGGCGGCACTGAAGCTTTCTTT.

There are many counts of this clonotype. The V and J genes are TRBV2 and TRBJ2-3; 8 bases map to TRBD1. Unmatched junction bases numbered 5, after V lost 7 bases and J lost 2 bases. The CDR3 runs to 14 residues. Germline CDR1 reads SNHLY; CDR2 reads FYNNEI. The CDR3, as DNA: TGTGCCAGCACCCCGGACAGGGACACAGATACGCAGTATTTT. Protein sequence: CASTPDRDTDTQYF.

The table lists this clonotype with many counts. The rearrangement joins TRBV20-1 to TRBJ2-4; tentatively, D is TRBD1 (6 bases). V lost 0 bases and J lost 7, with 13 bases in between. The CDR3 runs 14 residues. Looked up from germline, CDR1 is DFQATT and CDR2 is SNEGSKA (reference sequence). DNA of the CDR3: TGCAGTGCTAGAGAGGTCAGGGGATGGAACATTCAGTACTTC. This encodes CSAREVRGWNIQYF.

Only a few counts were recorded for this clonotype. This chain uses TRBV5-1 with TRBJ2-7; possibly TRBD1 for D (6 bases). Germline V gene lookup returns CDR1 SGHRS and CDR2 YFSETQ. Trimming removed 4 bases at V and 4 bases at J, with 15 bases between. The CDR3 consists of 14 residues. CDR3 sequence (DNA): TGCGCCAGCAGCCGTCCGGACAGCAGATACGAGCAGTACTTC. Translated: CASSRPDSRYEQYF.

Many counts were recorded for this clonotype. The chain links TRBV9 to TRBJ1-5; tentative D call: TRBD1 (6 bases). This CDR3 has 15 residues. V was clipped by 1 base and J by 7 bases, with 15 bases between them. Germline CDR1 and CDR2: SGDLS and YYNGEE. Here the CDR3 DNA reads TGTGCCAGCAGCGTAACAGGGCAGGGGTTACAGCCCCAGCATTTT. Encoded protein: CASSVTGQGLQPQHF.

The rearrangement joins TRBV6-1 to TRBJ1-2; D unresolved. From germline, CDR1 is MNHNS and CDR2 SASEGT. The CDR3 runs to 15 residues. V lost 2 bases and J 5 bases, leaving 15 bases between the germline ends. The CDR3 region is CASSEFDSMSYGYTF. In DNA form, the CDR3 reads TGTGCCAGCAGTGAATTCGACTCCATGTCGTATGGCTACACCTTC.

This clonotype was counted at least ten times. The chain has TRBV20-1 and TRBJ1-1, with 11 nucleotides matching TRBD1. V lost 3 bases, J lost 8 bases, and 5 bases stayed unmatched. The CDR3 length is 13 residues. CDR1 and CDR2 from the germline V gene are DFQATT and SNEGSKA (reference sequence). The CDR3 DNA sequence: TGCAGTGCTAGCGGACAGGGGGCTGGGGAAGCTTTCTTT. This encodes CSASGQGAGEAFF.

The CDR3 reads CSVDTDTQYF. For the CDR3, the DNA is TGCAGCGTTGACACAGATACGCAGTATTTT. The chain employs TRBV29-1 and TRBJ2-3; no definite D call. Germline V gives CDR1 SQVTM, CDR2 ANQGSEA. The V end lost 3 bases, the J end lost 2 bases, and 0 bases lay between the germline ends. This CDR3 comprises 10 residues.

Written as DNA, the CDR3 is TGTGCCAGCAGCCCAGTATGGGACTACGAGCAGTACTTC. Its protein is CASSPVWDYEQYF. V is TRBV7-9 and J is TRBJ2-7, with D unclear. The CDR3 runs to 13 residues. V shed 5 bases and J shed 3 bases, with 11 bases lying between them. Germline CDR1 SEHNR, CDR2 FQNEAQ (reference sequence).

This clonotype was counted at least ten times. The chain links TRBV15 to TRBJ1-1; maybe TRBD1 (6 bases). The ends were cut back, 0 bases at V and 2 bases at J, with 19 bases in the middle. Germline CDR1 LNHNV, CDR2 YYDKDF (reference sequence). The CDR3 totals 18 residues. DNA for the CDR3: TGTGCCACCAGCAGAGATAGGATGTCAACAGGGACCAACACTGAAGCTTTCTTT. Translation gives CATSRDRMSTGTNTEAFF.

This clonotype was recorded at least ten times. Germline and junction disagree at one end, which may indicate a read error. The chain links TRBV7-7 to TRBJ2-3; 8 positions match TRBD1. The CDR3 totals 14 residues. Germline CDR1 and CDR2: SSHAT and FNYEAQ (reference sequence). CDR3 DNA: TGTGCTAGCAGCTCCCAGACAGGGGCAGATACGCAGTATTTT. Residues: CASSSQTGADTQYF.

This clonotype was seen repeatedly, ten times or more. The chain recombines TRBV5-1 with TRBJ1-4; no reliable D call. Trimming shortened V by 4 bases and J by 6 bases, and 13 bases separated the two germline ends. From germline, CDR1 is SGHRS and CDR2 YFSETQ. This CDR3 has 14 amino acids. CDR3 bases: TGCGCCAGCAGCAGGACCCTCGGGCATGAAAAACTGTTTTTT. It encodes CASSRTLGHEKLFF.

This clonotype showed up many times. The rearrangement joins TRBV24-1 to TRBJ2-1; D is perhaps TRBD1 (5 bases). The CDR3 covers 13 residues. Trimming stripped 4 bases from V and 7 bases from J, with 10 bases between. Germline-derived CDR1 and CDR2 are KGHDR and SFDVKD. The CDR3 here is CATSEPGFNEQFF. The CDR3 nucleotides are TGTGCCACCAGTGAACCAGGGTTTAATGAGCAGTTCTTC.

As for this clonotype: A much larger clone differs by one base, so this may be a read error. The V gene is TRBV20-1, the J gene TRBJ2-2; TRBD2 aligns across 8 bases. CDR1 DFQATT and CDR2 SNEGSKA come from the germline V gene (reference sequence). With 1 base clipped from V and 0 bases from J, the junction kept 10 bases outside the gene matches. The CDR3 extends over 18 amino acids. This CDR3 reads CSARVRTSWGTNTGELFF. The CDR3 nucleotides are TGCAGTGCTAGAGTTAGGACTAGCTGGGGGACGAACACCGGGGAGCTGTTTTTT.

On this clonotype: Being one base from a much bigger clone, this may be a read error. The chain links TRBV28 to TRBJ2-1; the D call may be TRBD1 or TRBD2 (6 bases each). In germline, CDR1 is MDHEN, CDR2 SYDVKM. The ends were cut back, 6 bases at V and 0 bases at J, with 12 bases in the middle. The CDR3 has 15 residues. Here the CDR3 reads CASSQGGLSYNEQFF. The DNA of the CDR3 is TGTGCCAGCAGCCAAGGGGGGCTCTCCTACAATGAGCAGTTCTTC.

Comment on this clonotype: A clone one base away is much larger, so this may be a read error. This rearrangement joins TRBV5-1 to TRBJ2-3; D is perhaps TRBD2 (5 bases). This CDR3 is built from 15 residues. Per the germline V gene, CDR1 is SGHRS and CDR2 is YFSETQ. The CDR3 nucleotides are TGCGCCAGCAGCTCGACGAGGGATAGCACAGATACGCATTATTTT. Its translation is CASSSTRDSTDTHYF.

The chain recombines TRBV19 with TRBJ2-2; D not certain. Germline V CDR1 and CDR2: LNHDA, SQIVND (reference sequence). V was pared by 3 bases and J by 10 bases, with 15 bases between. The CDR3 contains 14 residues. The DNA of the CDR3 is TGTGCCAGTAGTATCTATACACCGTCACAGGAGCTGTTTTTT. This codes for CASSIYTPSQELFF.

This clonotype was counted many times. The chain is built from TRBV5-1 and TRBJ2-1; weak D call: TRBD2 (5 bases). The CDR3 spans 14 residues. Trimming removed 0 bases from V and 7 bases from J, with 11 bases in between. Germline loops: CDR1 SGHRS, CDR2 YFSETQ. The CDR3 protein is CASSLDPTGNEQFF. Here the CDR3 DNA reads TGCGCCAGCAGCTTGGATCCGACGGGAAATGAGCAGTTCTTC.

The V gene is TRBV20-1, the J gene TRBJ2-7, with 10 bases fitting TRBD1. CDR1 is DFQATT, CDR2 SNEGSKA, per germline (reference sequence). V lost 0 bases and J lost 6; bases outside the gene matches: 5. The CDR3 length is 14 residues. CDR3: CSARDRQGAVEQYF. CDR3 bases: TGCAGTGCTAGAGATAGACAGGGGGCGGTCGAGCAGTACTTC.

This clonotype was seen at least ten times. The V gene is TRBV20-1, the J gene TRBJ2-1; D gene uncertain. This CDR3 comprises 12 residues. The germline gives CDR1 DFQATT, CDR2 SNEGSKA (reference sequence). The CDR3 nucleotides read TGCAGCGTAGGTAGGCGACCCAATGAGCAGTTCTTC. Translating it yields CSVGRRPNEQFF.

This clonotype was seen many times. The CDR3 loop is CANFLEIDGYTF. In DNA, the CDR3 is TGTGCCAACTTTCTCGAAATCGACGGCTACACCTTC. The genes are TRBV7-2 and TRBJ1-2; D is unclear. V lost 10 bases and J lost 8, with 17 bases in between. The CDR3 has 12 amino acids. Germline V lookup: CDR1 SGHTA, CDR2 FQGNSA.

DNA for the CDR3: TGTGCCAGCAGCAAGGGACAGGAGATCTACGAGCAGTACTTC. Its protein product is CASSKGQEIYEQYF. The rearrangement uses TRBV9 and TRBJ2-7; TRBD1 aligns across 8 bases. Germline CDR1 and CDR2: SGDLS and YYNGEE. V gave up 4 bases and J gave up 3 bases; unmatched junction bases: 6. This CDR3 is 14 amino acids long.